This T cell receptor beta chain came from a study of cytomegalovirus exposure and HLA in healthy donors. Study results and caveats: The study flagged around 160 TCR beta chains as cytomegalovirus-associated. Testing in vitro showed a few CMV-associated chains specific for CMV antigens.

In regard to this clone: The target antigen is unknown.

Method: immunoSEQ multiplex PCR; TCRdb's copy keeps in-frame clones and lacks some. Among 200,000 or so clones, roughly 88% were seen once, and the ten largest hold over 2.5%. V was cut by 7 bases and J by 5 bases, with 13 bases left in between. The length of the CDR3 is 13 residues. Germline V gene data show CDR1 as SGHNT and CDR2 as YYREEE (reference sequence). The TCR comes from a woman aged 18-30 years in good health and CMV-seronegative. The chain uses TRBV5-4 and TRBJ2-1; D unresolved. The sample was PBMCs. CDR3 sequence: CASAMAPDNEQFF. As DNA, the CDR3 is TGTGCCAGCGCCATGGCCCCAGACAATGAGCAGTTCTTC.